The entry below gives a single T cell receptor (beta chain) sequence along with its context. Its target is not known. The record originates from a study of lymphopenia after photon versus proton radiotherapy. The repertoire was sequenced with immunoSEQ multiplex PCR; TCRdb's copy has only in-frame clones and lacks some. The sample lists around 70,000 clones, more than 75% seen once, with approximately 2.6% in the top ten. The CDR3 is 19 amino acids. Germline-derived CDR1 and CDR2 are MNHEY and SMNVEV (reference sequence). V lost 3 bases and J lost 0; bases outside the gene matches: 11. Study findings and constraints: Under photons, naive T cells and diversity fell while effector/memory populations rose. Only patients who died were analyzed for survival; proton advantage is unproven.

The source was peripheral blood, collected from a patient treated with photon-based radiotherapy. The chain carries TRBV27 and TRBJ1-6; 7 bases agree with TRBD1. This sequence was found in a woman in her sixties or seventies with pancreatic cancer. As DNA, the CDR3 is TGTGCCAGCAGTTTCTGGCAGGGGGGCTCCGGCTCCTATAATTCACCCCTCCACTTT. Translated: CASSFWQGGSGSYNSPLHF.